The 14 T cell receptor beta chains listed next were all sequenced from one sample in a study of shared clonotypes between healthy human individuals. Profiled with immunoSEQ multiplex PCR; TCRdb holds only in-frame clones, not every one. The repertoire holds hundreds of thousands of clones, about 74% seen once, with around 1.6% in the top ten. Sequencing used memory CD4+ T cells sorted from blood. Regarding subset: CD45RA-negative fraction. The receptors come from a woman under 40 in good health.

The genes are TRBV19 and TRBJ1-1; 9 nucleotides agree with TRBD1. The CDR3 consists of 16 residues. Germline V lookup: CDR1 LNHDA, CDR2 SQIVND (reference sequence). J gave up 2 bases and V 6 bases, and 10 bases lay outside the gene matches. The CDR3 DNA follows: TGTGCCAGTAGGCGACAGGGGGAACGAAGAAACACTGAAGCTTTCTTT. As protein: CASRRQGERRNTEAFF. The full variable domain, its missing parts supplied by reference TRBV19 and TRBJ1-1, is DGGITQSPKYLFRKEGQNVTLSCEQNLNHDAMYWYRQDPGQGLRLIYYSQIVNDFQKGDIAEGYSVSREKKESFPLTVTSAQKNPTAFYLCASRRQGERRNTEAFFGQGTRLTVV.

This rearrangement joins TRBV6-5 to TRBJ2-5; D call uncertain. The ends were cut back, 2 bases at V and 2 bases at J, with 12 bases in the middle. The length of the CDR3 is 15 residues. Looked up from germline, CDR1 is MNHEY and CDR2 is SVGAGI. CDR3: CASSYRWTVQETQYF. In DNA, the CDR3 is TGTGCCAGCAGTTACCGGTGGACGGTACAAGAGACCCAGTACTTC.

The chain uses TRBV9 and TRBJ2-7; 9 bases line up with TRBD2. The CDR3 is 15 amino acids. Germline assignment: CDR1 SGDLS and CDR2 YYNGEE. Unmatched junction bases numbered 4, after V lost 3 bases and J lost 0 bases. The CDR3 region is CASSALSGSSYEQYF. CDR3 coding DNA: TGTGCCAGCAGCGCCCTTAGCGGGAGCTCCTACGAGCAGTACTTC.

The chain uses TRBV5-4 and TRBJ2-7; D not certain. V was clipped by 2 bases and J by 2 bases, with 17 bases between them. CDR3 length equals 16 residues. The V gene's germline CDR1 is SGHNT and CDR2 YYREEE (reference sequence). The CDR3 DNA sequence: TGTGCCAGCAGCTTATTGGCTTTTGGGGTTCCCTACGAGCAGTACTTC. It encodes CASSLLAFGVPYEQYF.

The chain's CDR3 is CASSRGTVPYTQYF. The CDR3 bases are TGCGCCAGCAGCCGGGGGACAGTCCCATATACGCAGTATTTT. The V gene is TRBV4-1, the J gene TRBJ2-3, with TRBD1 matching over 7 bases. V was pared by 4 bases and J by 7 bases, with 8 bases of the junction left unmatched. From germline, CDR1 is MGHRA and CDR2 YSYEKL. This CDR3 spans 14 amino acids.

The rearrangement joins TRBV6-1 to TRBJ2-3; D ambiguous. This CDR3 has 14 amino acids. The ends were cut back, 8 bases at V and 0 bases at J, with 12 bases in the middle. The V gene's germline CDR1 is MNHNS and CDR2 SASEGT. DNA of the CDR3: TGTGCCAGCCGCATACCGACTAGCACAGATACGCAGTATTTT. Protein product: CASRIPTSTDTQYF.

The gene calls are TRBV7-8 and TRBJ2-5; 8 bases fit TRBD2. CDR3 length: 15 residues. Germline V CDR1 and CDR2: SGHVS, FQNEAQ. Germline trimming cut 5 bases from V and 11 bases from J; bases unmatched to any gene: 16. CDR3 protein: CASSTQSGTRGEQYF. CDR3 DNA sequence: TGTGCCAGCAGCACCCAATCCGGGACTAGGGGTGAGCAGTACTTC. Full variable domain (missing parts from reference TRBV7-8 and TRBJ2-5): GAGVSQSPRYKVAKRGQDVALRCDPISGHVSLFWYQQALGQGPEFLTYFQNEAQLDKSGLPSDRFFAERPEGSVSTLKIQRTQQEDSAVYLCASSTQSGTRGEQYFGPGTRLLVL.

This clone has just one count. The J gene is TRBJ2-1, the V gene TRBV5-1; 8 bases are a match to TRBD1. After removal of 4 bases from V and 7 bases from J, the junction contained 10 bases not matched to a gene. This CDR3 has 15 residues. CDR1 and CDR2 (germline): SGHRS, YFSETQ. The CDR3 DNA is TGCGCCAGCAGCACCGACAGGGGTGTGTGGAATGAGCAGTTCTTC. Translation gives CASSTDRGVWNEQFF.

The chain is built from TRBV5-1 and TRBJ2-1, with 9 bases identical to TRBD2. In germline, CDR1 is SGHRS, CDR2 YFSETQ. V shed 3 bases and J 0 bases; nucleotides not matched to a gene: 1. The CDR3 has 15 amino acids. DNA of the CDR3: TGCGCCAGCAGCTCTAGCGGGATCTCCTACAATGAGCAGTTCTTC. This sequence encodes CASSSSGISYNEQFF.

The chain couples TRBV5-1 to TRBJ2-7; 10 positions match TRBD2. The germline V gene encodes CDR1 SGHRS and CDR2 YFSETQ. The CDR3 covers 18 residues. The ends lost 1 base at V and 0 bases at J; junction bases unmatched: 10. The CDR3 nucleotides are TGCGCCAGCAGCTTGTTCTCGGCTAGCGGGAGCAGCTCCTACGAGCAGTACTTC. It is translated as CASSLFSASGSSSYEQYF.

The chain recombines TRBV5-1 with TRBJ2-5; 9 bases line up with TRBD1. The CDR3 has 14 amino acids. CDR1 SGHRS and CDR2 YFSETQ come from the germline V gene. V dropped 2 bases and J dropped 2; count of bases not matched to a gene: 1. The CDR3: CASSFGTGQETQYF. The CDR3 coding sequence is TGCGCCAGCAGCTTTGGGACAGGGCAAGAGACCCAGTACTTC.

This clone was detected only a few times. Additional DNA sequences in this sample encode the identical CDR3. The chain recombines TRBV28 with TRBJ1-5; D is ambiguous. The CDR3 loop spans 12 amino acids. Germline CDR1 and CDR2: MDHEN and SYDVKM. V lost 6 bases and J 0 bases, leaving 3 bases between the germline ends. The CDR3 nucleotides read TGTGCCAGCAGGACTAGCAATCAGCCCCAGCATTTT. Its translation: CASRTSNQPQHF.

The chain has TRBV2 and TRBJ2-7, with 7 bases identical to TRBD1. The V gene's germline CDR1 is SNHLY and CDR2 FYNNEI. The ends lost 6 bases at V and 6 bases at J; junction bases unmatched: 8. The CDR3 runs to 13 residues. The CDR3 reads CASRLTGSSEQYF. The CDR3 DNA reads TGTGCCAGCAGACTGACAGGGTCAAGCGAGCAGTACTTC. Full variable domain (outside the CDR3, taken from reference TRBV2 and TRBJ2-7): EPEVTQTPSHQVTQMGQEVILRCVPISNHLYFYWYRQILGQKVEFLVSFYNNEISEKSEIFDDQFSVERPDGSNFTLKIRSTKLEDSAMYFCASRLTGSSEQYFGPGTRLTVT.

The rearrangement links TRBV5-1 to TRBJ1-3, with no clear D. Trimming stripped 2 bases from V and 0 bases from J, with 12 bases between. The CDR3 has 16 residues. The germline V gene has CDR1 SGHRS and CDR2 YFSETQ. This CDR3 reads CASSLIGPNSGNTIYF. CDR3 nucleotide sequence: TGCGCCAGCAGCTTAATAGGGCCCAACTCTGGAAACACCATATATTTT. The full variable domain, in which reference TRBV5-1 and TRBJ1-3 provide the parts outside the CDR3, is KAGVTQTPRYLIKTRGQQVTLSCSPISGHRSVSWYQQTPGQGLQFLFEYFSETQRNKGNFPGRFSGRQFSNSRSEMNVSTLELGDSALYLCASSLIGPNSGNTIYFGEGSWLTVV.